This T cell receptor (beta chain) was captured in a study of cytomegalovirus exposure and HLA in healthy donors. Study-level background: The roughly 120 validation repertoires and the approximately 700 first-cohort repertoires shared a platform, a later analysis reported.

The data were produced by immunoSEQ multiplex PCR, yet TCRdb's version contains in-frame clones alone and is incomplete. The sample comprises some 250,000 clones, 86% of which are singletons, and about 1.2% rests with the top ten. V was clipped by 8 bases and J by 3 bases, with 11 bases between them. CDR1 is LNHDA and CDR2 is SQIVND in the germline V gene (reference sequence). The CDR3 loop spans 13 amino acids. Only a few counts were recorded for this clone. While the first cohort had over 650 subjects, the donors belonged to the separate validation cohort of more than 95 subjects. The sample consisted of PBMCs. J is TRBJ2-1 and V is TRBV19; D is uncertain. This clonotype was obtained from a woman in her 30s in good health and CMV-seropositive. In DNA, the CDR3 is TGTGCCAGTCGTCTTACAGACTACAATGAGCAGTTCTTC. Translating it yields CASRLTDYNEQFF.